This T cell receptor beta chain appears in the sequencing data of a study of tumor and adjacent non-tumor tissue in lung cancer. RNA was extracted from bulk tissue without any cell sorting. TCRbeta libraries were built with three rounds of nested PCR, modified from ARM-PCR. MiXCR, applied by TCRdb to the multiplex PCR reads, yields one record per CDR3 protein. In the table there are some 90,000 distinct CDR3 sequences, 61% of which are singletons. About this clonotype: The junction departs from the called germline gene at one end, perhaps through a read error.

Looked up from germline, CDR1 is SQVTM and CDR2 is ANQGSEA. The CDR3 spans 11 residues. Sequencing was carried out using lung tumor tissue. The gene calls are TRBV29-1 and TRBJ2-1; D call uncertain. This sequence was found in a man between 70 and 80 years old with non-small cell lung cancer. The CDR3 region is CSVPSNKEQFF. The CDR3 DNA reads TGCAGCGTTCCCAGCAACAAAGAGCAGTTCTTC.